This TCR beta chain was obtained from a study of control samples from healthy donors and cancer patients. CDR3 length: 14 residues. The germline gives CDR1 LGHDT, CDR2 YNNKEL (reference sequence). The V gene end was trimmed by 5 bases and the J gene end by 1 base; junction bases not matched to a gene: 1. Data came from immunoSEQ multiplex PCR; TCRdb stores just in-frame clones and leaves some out. The sample lists roughly 38,000 clones; over 65% were seen once. The sequencing sample was made of blood. The chain combines TRBV3-1 (or the pseudogene TRBV3-2) with TRBJ2-3; 9 nucleotides agree with TRBD2. This sequence originates from a man aged 55 to 70 in good health. CDR3 in amino acids: CASSERGGTDTQYF. For the CDR3, the DNA is TGTGCCAGCAGCGAGCGGGGGGGCACAGATACGCAGTATTTT.